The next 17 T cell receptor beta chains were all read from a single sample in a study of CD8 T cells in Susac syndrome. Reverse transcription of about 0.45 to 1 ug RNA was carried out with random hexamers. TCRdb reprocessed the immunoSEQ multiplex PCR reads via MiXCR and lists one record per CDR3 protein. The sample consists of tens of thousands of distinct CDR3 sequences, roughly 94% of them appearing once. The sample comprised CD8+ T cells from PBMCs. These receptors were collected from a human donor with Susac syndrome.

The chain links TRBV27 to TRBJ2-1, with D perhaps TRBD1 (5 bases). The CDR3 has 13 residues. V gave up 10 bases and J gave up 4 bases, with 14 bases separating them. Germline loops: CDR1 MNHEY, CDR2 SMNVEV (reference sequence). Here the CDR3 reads CATGLAPYNEQFF. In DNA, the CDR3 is TGTGCCACAGGGTTGGCCCCTTACAATGAGCAGTTCTTC.

The CDR3 protein is CSVERDHLTF. CDR3 DNA: TGCAGCGTTGAAAGGGACCACTTGACCTTC. This chain links TRBV29-1 with TRBJ1-2, with D possibly TRBD1 on 5 matching bases. Trimming removed 2 bases at V and 14 bases at J, with 12 bases between. The V gene's germline CDR1 is SQVTM and CDR2 ANQGSEA. CDR3 length equals 10 residues. The complete variable domain, with remaining parts taken from reference TRBV29-1 and TRBJ1-2, reads SAVISQKPSRDICQRGTSLTIQCQVDSQVTMMFWYRQQPGQSLTLIATANQGSEATYESGFVIDKFPISRPNLTFSTLTVSNMSPEDSSIYLCSVERDHLTFGSGTRLTVV.

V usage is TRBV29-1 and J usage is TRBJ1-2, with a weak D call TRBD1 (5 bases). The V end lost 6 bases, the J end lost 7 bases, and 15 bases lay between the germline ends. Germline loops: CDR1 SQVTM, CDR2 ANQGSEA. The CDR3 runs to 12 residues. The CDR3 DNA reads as TGCAGCGTACCCGGGACCCAGGGTGGCTACACCTTC. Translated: CSVPGTQGGYTF.

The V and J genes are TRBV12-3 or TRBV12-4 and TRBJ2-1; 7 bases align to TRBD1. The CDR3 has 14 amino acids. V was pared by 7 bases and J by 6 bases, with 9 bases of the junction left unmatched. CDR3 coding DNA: TGTGCCAGCACCCTCTCGGACAGGCCCAATGAGCAGTTCTTC. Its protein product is CASTLSDRPNEQFF.

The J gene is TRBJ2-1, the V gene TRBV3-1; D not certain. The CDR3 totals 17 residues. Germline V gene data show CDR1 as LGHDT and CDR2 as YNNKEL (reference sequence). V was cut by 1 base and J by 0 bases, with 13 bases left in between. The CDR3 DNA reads TGTGCCAGCAGCCAAGTTGGCACGTCGAGCTCCTACAATGAGCAGTTCTTC. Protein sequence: CASSQVGTSSSYNEQFF.

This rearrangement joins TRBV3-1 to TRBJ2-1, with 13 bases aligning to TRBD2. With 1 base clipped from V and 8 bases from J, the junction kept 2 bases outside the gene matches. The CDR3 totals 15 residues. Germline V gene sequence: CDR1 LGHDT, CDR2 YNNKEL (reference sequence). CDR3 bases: TGTGCCAGCAGCCAAGGGACTAGCGGGAGCGATGAGCAGTTCTTC. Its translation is CASSQGTSGSDEQFF.

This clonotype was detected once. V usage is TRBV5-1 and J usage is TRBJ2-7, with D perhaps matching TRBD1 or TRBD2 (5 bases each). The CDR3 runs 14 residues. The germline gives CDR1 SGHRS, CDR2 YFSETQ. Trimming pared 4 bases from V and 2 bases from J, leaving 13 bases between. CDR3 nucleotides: TGCGCCAGCAGCCCCGAAGGGGAGCCCTACGAGCAGTACTTC. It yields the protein CASSPEGEPYEQYF.

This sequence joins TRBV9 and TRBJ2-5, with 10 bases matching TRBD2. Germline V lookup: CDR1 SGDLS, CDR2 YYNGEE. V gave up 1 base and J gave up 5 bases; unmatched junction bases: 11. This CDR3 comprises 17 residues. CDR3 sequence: CASSVTGLAETGETQYF. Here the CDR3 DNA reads TGTGCCAGCAGCGTAACCGGACTAGCGGAAACTGGGGAGACCCAGTACTTC.

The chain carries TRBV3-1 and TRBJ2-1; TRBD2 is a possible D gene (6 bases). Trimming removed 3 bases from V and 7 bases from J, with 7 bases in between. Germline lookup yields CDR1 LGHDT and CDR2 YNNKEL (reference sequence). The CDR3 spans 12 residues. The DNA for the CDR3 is TGTGCCAGCAGCCAGGCGGGGAATGAGCAGTTCTTC. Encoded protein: CASSQAGNEQFF.

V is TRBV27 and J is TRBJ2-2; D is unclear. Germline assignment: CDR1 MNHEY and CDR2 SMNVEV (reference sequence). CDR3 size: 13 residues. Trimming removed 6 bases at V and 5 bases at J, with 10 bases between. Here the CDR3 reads CASRHRTTGELFF. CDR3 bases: TGTGCCAGCAGACACCGTACAACCGGGGAGCTGTTTTTT.

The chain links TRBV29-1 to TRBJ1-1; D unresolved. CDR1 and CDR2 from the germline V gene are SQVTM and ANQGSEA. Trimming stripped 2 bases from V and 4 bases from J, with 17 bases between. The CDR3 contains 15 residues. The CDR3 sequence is CSVEPRSGPGTEAFF. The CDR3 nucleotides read TGCAGCGTTGAACCTAGAAGTGGACCGGGCACTGAAGCTTTCTTT.

CDR3 DNA: TGTGCCAGCAGTTTCCCCGGGACATGGGAGACCCAGTACTTC. Residues: CASSFPGTWETQYF. This sequence joins TRBV28 and TRBJ2-5, with D possibly matching TRBD1 (6 bases). Between the trimmed V and J ends, which lost 3 bases and 5 bases, there was a span of 13 bases. CDR3 length: 14 residues. Germline V lookup: CDR1 MDHEN, CDR2 SYDVKM.

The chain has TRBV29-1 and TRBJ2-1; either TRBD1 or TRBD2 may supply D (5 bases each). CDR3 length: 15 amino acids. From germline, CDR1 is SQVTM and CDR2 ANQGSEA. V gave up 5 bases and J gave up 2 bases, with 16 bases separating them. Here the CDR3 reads CSVTHGAWPYNEQFF. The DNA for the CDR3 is TGCAGCGTTACCCACGGGGCTTGGCCCTACAATGAGCAGTTCTTC.

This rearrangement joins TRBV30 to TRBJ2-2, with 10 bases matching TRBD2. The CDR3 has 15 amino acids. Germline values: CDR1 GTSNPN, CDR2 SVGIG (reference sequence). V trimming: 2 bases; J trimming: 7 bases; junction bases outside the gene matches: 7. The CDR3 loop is CAWSWLAGEVGELFF. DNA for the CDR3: TGTGCCTGGAGTTGGCTAGCGGGAGAGGTCGGGGAGCTGTTTTTT.

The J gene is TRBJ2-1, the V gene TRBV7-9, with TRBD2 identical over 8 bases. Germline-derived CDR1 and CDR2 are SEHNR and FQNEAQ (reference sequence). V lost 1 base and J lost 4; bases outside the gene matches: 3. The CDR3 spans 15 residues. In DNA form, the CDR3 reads TGTGCCAGCAGCTTAGTTGTAGCGGGGTACAATGAGCAGTTCTTC. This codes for CASSLVVAGYNEQFF.

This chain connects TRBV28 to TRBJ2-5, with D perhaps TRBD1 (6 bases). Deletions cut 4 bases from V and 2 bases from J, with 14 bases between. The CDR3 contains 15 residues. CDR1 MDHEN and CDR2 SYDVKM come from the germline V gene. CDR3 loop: CASSSRTEFQETQYF. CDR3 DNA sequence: TGTGCCAGCAGTTCGAGGACAGAATTTCAAGAGACCCAGTACTTC.

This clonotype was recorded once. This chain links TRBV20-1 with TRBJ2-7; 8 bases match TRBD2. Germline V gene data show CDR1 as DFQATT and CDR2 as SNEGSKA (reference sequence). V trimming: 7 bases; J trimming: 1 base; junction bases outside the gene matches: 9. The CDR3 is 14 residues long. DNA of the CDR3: TGCAGTGGCTCGAGCGGGAGATATTCCTACGAGCAGTACTTC. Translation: CSGSSGRYSYEQYF.